The source of this T cell receptor (beta chain) is a study of CD4 T cells in relation to SARS-CoV-2 and coronaviruses. CD4+ T cells from unexposed donors were obtained before the COVID-19 pandemic (2011-2018). Some clones are missing from TCRdb's copy, which holds only in-frame ones; the method was immunoSEQ multiplex PCR. The sample records 60,000 to 85,000 clones, 85% to 95% being singletons. The CDR3 runs 16 residues. V gave up 0 bases and J gave up 0 bases, with 11 bases separating them. CDR1 ENHRY and CDR2 SYGVKD come from the germline V gene. The clonotype comes from a human donor in good health. Sequences were obtained from naive CD4+ T cells from PBMCs. Documented subset: naive CD4+ T cells isolated by negative enrichment. V usage is TRBV10-3 and J usage is TRBJ1-2, with no clear D. Here the CDR3 reads CAISESSSPTNYGYTF. The DNA of the CDR3 is TGTGCCATCAGTGAGTCGTCGTCACCCACTAACTATGGCTACACCTTC.